A selection of T cell receptor beta chains follows, all from one sample in a study of cytomegalovirus exposure and HLA in healthy donors. Some clones are missing from TCRdb's copy, which holds only in-frame ones; the method was immunoSEQ multiplex PCR. The sample contains some 84,000 clones, roughly 93% of which appear only once. Sample: PBMCs. The receptors derive from a man younger than 40 in good health and CMV-seronegative. Each CDR3 is given with its conserved first and last residue. The D gene is left open where the match is weak. Clone size appears in some rows only: once, few, many, or a class for an expanded clone.

abundance: once; d_gene: TRBD1; j_gene: TRBJ2-7; v_gene: TRBV11-3; CDR3nt: TGTGCCAGCAGCCAGACAGGGATCCACGAGCAGTACTTC; CDR3aa: CASSQTGIHEQYF
abundance: .; d_gene: TRBD1; j_gene: TRBJ1-2; v_gene: TRBV7-8; CDR3nt: TGTGCCAGCAGCCAAAGACCTGACAGGGAGCGGGGCTACACCTTC; CDR3aa: CASSQRPDRERGYTF
abundance: .; d_gene: TRBD1; j_gene: TRBJ1-5; v_gene: TRBV6-5; CDR3nt: TGTGCCAGCAGGAGGGACAGGGGGGTCAATCAGCCCCAGCATTTT; CDR3aa: CASRRDRGVNQPQHF
abundance: many; d_gene: .; j_gene: TRBJ1-5; v_gene: TRBV27; CDR3nt: TGTGCCAGCAGCCACAGAGATAGCAATCAGCCCCAGCATTTT; CDR3aa: CASSHRDSNQPQHF
abundance: .; d_gene: TRBD2; j_gene: TRBJ2-3; v_gene: TRBV5-7; CDR3nt: TGTGCCAGCAGCCAACCAGCGGGAGGTAGCACAGATACGCAGTATTTT; CDR3aa: CASSQPAGGSTDTQYF
abundance: .; d_gene: .; j_gene: TRBJ1-5; v_gene: TRBV7-2; CDR3nt: TGTGCCAGCAGCTCGACGTCAGGAAGCAATCAGCCCCAGCATTTT; CDR3aa: CASSSTSGSNQPQHF
abundance: .; d_gene: .; j_gene: TRBJ1-1; v_gene: TRBV9; CDR3nt: TGTGCCAGCAGCCCAGGGACACTAAACACTGAAGCTTTCTTT; CDR3aa: CASSPGTLNTEAFF
abundance: .; d_gene: .; j_gene: TRBJ1-1; v_gene: TRBV7-6; CDR3nt: TGTGCCAGCAGCGACTTCGCGGGCACTGAAGCTTTCTTT; CDR3aa: CASSDFAGTEAFF
abundance: .; d_gene: TRBD2; j_gene: TRBJ2-1; v_gene: TRBV5-1; CDR3nt: TGCGCCAGCAGCTGGACTAGCGGGAGTTATGAGCAGTTCTTC; CDR3aa: CASSWTSGSYEQFF
abundance: .; d_gene: .; j_gene: TRBJ1-4; v_gene: TRBV7-9; CDR3nt: TGTGCCAGCAGCTTAGAGAAGAACCAGAATGAAAAACTGTTTTTT; CDR3aa: CASSLEKNQNEKLFF
abundance: .; d_gene: .; j_gene: TRBJ1-2; v_gene: TRBV2; CDR3nt: TGTGCCAGGAACAGGGATGTAGGCGGCTACACCTTC; CDR3aa: CARNRDVGGYTF
abundance: .; d_gene: .; j_gene: TRBJ2-2; v_gene: TRBV7-3; CDR3nt: TGTGCCAGCAGCTCGGGTTTAGGAAACACCGGGGAGCTGTTTTTT; CDR3aa: CASSSGLGNTGELFF
abundance: once; d_gene: .; j_gene: TRBJ2-7; v_gene: TRBV5-4; CDR3nt: TGTGCCAGCAGCTTGTCCCTAGATTCTACGAAGCAGTACTTC; CDR3aa: CASSLSLDSTKQYF
abundance: .; d_gene: .; j_gene: TRBJ2-3; v_gene: TRBV6-6; CDR3nt: TGTGCCAGCAGTTACGCCAATCGGGAGTCGGATACGCAGTATTTT; CDR3aa: CASSYANRESDTQYF
abundance: .; d_gene: .; j_gene: TRBJ2-1; v_gene: TRBV9; CDR3nt: TGTGCCAGCGGCAATGATGAGCAGTTCTTC; CDR3aa: CASGNDEQFF
abundance: .; d_gene: TRBD2; j_gene: TRBJ2-5; v_gene: TRBV18; CDR3nt: TGTGCCAGCTCTCCAGCTAGCGGGAGTATATCAGAGACCCAGTACTTC; CDR3aa: CASSPASGSISETQYF
abundance: once; d_gene: .; j_gene: TRBJ2-5; v_gene: TRBV5-4; CDR3nt: TGTGCCAGCAGCTTGTTGGGGGGGCAGGGCGAGACCCAGTACTTC; CDR3aa: CASSLLGGQGETQYF
abundance: .; d_gene: .; j_gene: TRBJ2-7; v_gene: TRBV2; CDR3nt: TGTGCCAGCAGGGGGGGGACAGGATCCTACGAGCAGTACTTC; CDR3aa: CASRGGTGSYEQYF
abundance: .; d_gene: TRBD1; j_gene: TRBJ2-5; v_gene: TRBV7-6; CDR3nt: TGTGCCAGCAGCTTAGTCTCCCCCCCGACAGGGATGGAGACCCAGTACTTC; CDR3aa: CASSLVSPPTGMETQYF
abundance: .; d_gene: TRBD1; j_gene: TRBJ1-2; v_gene: TRBV7-8; CDR3nt: TGTGCCAGCAGCTTCCAGGGGGCCGACTATGGCTACACCTTC; CDR3aa: CASSFQGADYGYTF
abundance: .; d_gene: TRBD2; j_gene: TRBJ2-3; v_gene: TRBV15; CDR3nt: TGTGCCACCAGCAGAGAGGCGGGGGGGGCAGATACGCAGTATTTT; CDR3aa: CATSREAGGADTQYF
abundance: once; d_gene: .; j_gene: TRBJ2-1; v_gene: TRBV7-9; CDR3nt: TGTGCCAGCAGCCGGATGGAGAGGAGTGAGCAGTTCTTC; CDR3aa: CASSRMERSEQFF